The present TCR beta chain was sequenced within a study of T cell repertoires in cytomegalovirus infection. About the research overall: Evidence of both CMV infection and a matching HLA type came from public TCR beta signatures. Study findings and constraints: HLA-C-restricted, CMV-specific TCR beta clonotypes were dominant ex vivo.

For this clonotype: Its antigen is unidentified.

This CDR3 region has 15 residues. Trimming took 5 bases from V and 8 from J; bases not matched to a gene: 7. TCRdb used MiXCR to reprocess the reads, holding one entry per CDR3 protein. In the table there are approximately 350,000 distinct CDR3 sequences, around a third of which are singletons. Sequenced material: cultured PBMCs, taken from culture after CMV antigen stimulation. This receptor was taken from a human donor in good health (CMV status not recorded). Some clones in this sample may be carry-over from other donors' samples. J is TRBJ2-1 and V is TRBV12-3 or TRBV12-4; 12 nucleotides match TRBD2. CDR3: CASSPRTSGIDEQFF. The CDR3 coding sequence is TGTGCCAGCAGTCCCAGGACTAGCGGGATCGATGAGCAGTTCTTC.